Listed below are T cell receptor beta chains from one sample, sequenced in a study of blood T cell repertoires in COVID-19. Only in-frame clones appear in the TCRdb table, and some are missing; sequencing was by immunoSEQ multiplex PCR. The sample consists of more than 200,000 clones, roughly 80% of them appearing once. Material for sequencing was peripheral blood. Receptors originate from a woman aged 80 or over with acute or convalescent COVID-19. The CDR3 runs from the conserved cysteine through the conserved F or W. A D gene is named only where the DNA matches it firmly. For some rows the clone size is stated as once, few or many, or as a class when expanded; others skip it.

j_call clone_size d_call cdr3_length v_call cdr3_nt cdr3_aa
TRBJ2-7 . . 13 TRBV6-5 TGTGCCAGCAGCCCCGACAGAGCCTACGAGCAGTACTTC CASSPDRAYEQYF
TRBJ2-3 . . 14 TRBV5-1 TGCGCCAGCAGCCCTCGCCGGGGACAAGATACGCAGTATTTT CASSPRRGQDTQYF
TRBJ1-1 . TRBD1 14 TRBV28 TGTGCCAGCCTGACAGGGACAAGAAACACTGAAGCTTTCTTT CASLTGTRNTEAFF
TRBJ1-4 . . 13 TRBV14 TGTGCCAGCAGGGACACAGCCTGTGAAAAACTGTTTTTT CASRDTACEKLFF
TRBJ1-1 . . 13 TRBV9 TGTGCCAGCAGCGGGACAGCCTTAGGTGAAGCTTTCTTT CASSGTALGEAFF
TRBJ1-1 . . 14 TRBV7-9 TGTGCCAGCAGCACACTCGGGACAATCACTGAAGCTTTCTTT CASSTLGTITEAFF
TRBJ1-6 . . 15 TRBV15 TGTGCCACCAGGGAGGCATCAGGTTCGCACTCACCCCTCCACTTT CATREASGSHSPLHF
TRBJ2-7 . . 16 TRBV28 TGTGCCAGCAGTTTTCAGGCGGCAGGGGGGCACTACGAGCAGTACTTC CASSFQAAGGHYEQYF
TRBJ2-1 . TRBD1 14 TRBV7-8 TGTGCCAGCAGCTTAGTGGACAGGGACAATGAGCAGTTCTTC CASSLVDRDNEQFF
TRBJ2-7 . . 14 TRBV27 TGTGCCAGCAGTTCATCGACAGGCTCCTACGAGCAGTACTTC CASSSSTGSYEQYF
TRBJ1-1 . . 14 TRBV28 TGTGCCAGCAATTGGGGCCAGGGGAACACTGAAGCTTTCTTT CASNWGQGNTEAFF
TRBJ1-4 . . 15 TRBV5-1 TGCGCCAGCAGCTTTTCAGGGGCTTGGGATGAAAAACTGTTTTTT CASSFSGAWDEKLFF
TRBJ2-3 . TRBD2 16 TRBV24-1 TGTGCCACCAGCGGGGGGGTGGGATCCGGCACAGATACGCAGTATTTT CATSGGVGSGTDTQYF
TRBJ2-3 . TRBD2 15 TRBV7-9 TGTGCCAGCAGCCCCGGGGGAGGGAACACAGATACGCAGTATTTT CASSPGGGNTDTQYF
TRBJ2-7 . TRBD2 16 TRBV3-1/TRBV3-2 TGTGCCAGCACCTTAGGACTAGCGGGAGAATATTACGAGCAGTACTTC CASTLGLAGEYYEQYF
TRBJ1-2 . . 15 TRBV7-2 TGTGCCAGCAGCTTAGGGGCCAGGGAAGGGTATGGCTACACCTTC CASSLGAREGYGYTF
TRBJ2-2 . . 14 TRBV3-1/TRBV3-2 TGTGCCAGCAGCCAAGAATGGGCTACCGGGGAGCTGTTTTTT CASSQEWATGELFF
TRBJ2-7 . TRBD1 15 TRBV25-1 TGTGCCAGCAGTGACAGGGGGCAGTTACCCTACGAGCAGTACTTC CASSDRGQLPYEQYF
TRBJ2-5 . TRBD2 15 TRBV11-2 TGTGCCAGCAGCTTCCTAGCGGGGGGCGGGGAGACCCAGTACTTC CASSFLAGGGETQYF
TRBJ1-2 . . 15 TRBV5-1 TGCGCCAGCAGCGGCCGGGACGGGAGTAACTATGGCTACACCTTC CASSGRDGSNYGYTF
TRBJ2-1 . . 15 TRBV28 TGTGCCAGCAGTTTCGAAGGACTACCTGTCGGGCAGCAGTTCTTC CASSFEGLPVGQQFF
TRBJ2-1 . . 15 TRBV5-1 TGCGCCAGCTCCGAGGGGGGGGGCTCCTACAATGAGCAGTTCTTC CASSEGGGSYNEQFF
TRBJ2-5 . TRBD1 16 TRBV7-9 TGTGCCAGCAGCCCCTACGGCGGGACAGGGGGTGAGACCCAGTACTTC CASSPYGGTGGETQYF
TRBJ2-3 . . 15 TRBV19 TGTGCCAGTAGTACAAGACAGGCTAGCACAGATACGCAGTATTTT CASSTRQASTDTQYF
TRBJ2-7 . . 15 TRBV7-3 TGTGCCAGCAAGGTCCGGGGTGTCGGTCCCTACGAGCAGTACTTC CASKVRGVGPYEQYF
TRBJ2-1 . . 17 TRBV5-1 TGCGCCAGCAGCTTCGCTTTTAGGGGGAGTGGCGACAATGAGCAGTTCTTC CASSFAFRGSGDNEQFF
TRBJ1-5 . . 12 TRBV19 TGTGCCAGCACAATGGGCAATCAGCCCCAGCATTTT CASTMGNQPQHF
TRBJ1-3 . . 15 TRBV3-1/TRBV3-2 TGTGCCAGCAGCCAGGCCCTTCTCTCTGGAAACACCATATATTTT CASSQALLSGNTIYF
TRBJ1-5 . . 16 TRBV7-2 TGTGCCAGCAGCTTAAGGGTAGCGGGCTACAATCAGCCCCAGCATTTT CASSLRVAGYNQPQHF
TRBJ1-6 . . 15 TRBV5-1 TGCGCCAGCAGCTTATTTGCTTCAAGGGAGTCACCCCTCCACTTT CASSLFASRESPLHF
TRBJ2-7 . TRBD2 14 TRBV19 TGTGCCACTACCGGGACTAGCGGGACCTACGAGCAGTACTTC CATTGTSGTYEQYF
TRBJ2-7 . TRBD2 17 TRBV7-2 TGTGCCAGCAGCTGGAAAGGTGGTGGCGGGGGGTCCTACGAGCAGTACTTC CASSWKGGGGGSYEQYF
TRBJ2-2 . . 13 TRBV11-3 TGTGCCAGCAGCTTATCCCGGTCCGGGGAGCTGTTTTTT CASSLSRSGELFF
TRBJ1-6 . . 14 TRBV28 TGTGCCAGCAGTACCGGAACTAGTAATTCACCCCTCCACTTT CASSTGTSNSPLHF
TRBJ1-2 . . 14 TRBV7-2 TGTGCCAGCAGCCTCGGACAGTCAGGCGATGGCTACACCTTC CASSLGQSGDGYTF
TRBJ2-3 . TRBD2 16 TRBV5-5 TGTGCCAGCAGCTTGCTAGCGGGGAGCTACACAGATACGCAGTATTTT CASSLLAGSYTDTQYF
TRBJ1-3 . . 14 TRBV2 TGTGCCAGCACAGGGATTCAGGCTGGAAACACCATATATTTT CASTGIQAGNTIYF
TRBJ1-3 once . 13 TRBV27 TGTGCCAGCAGTCCCCGGGGGGCATACACCATATATTTT CASSPRGAYTIYF
TRBJ1-6 . . 16 TRBV6-6 TGTGCCAGCCACCCCACCCAGGGGAACGGTAATTCACCCCTCCACTTT CASHPTQGNGNSPLHF
TRBJ1-2 . . 14 TRBV3-1/TRBV3-2 TGTGCCAGCAGCCAAGATTTAGTGGGCCGATATTGCACCTTC CASSQDLVGRYCTF
TRBJ2-1 . TRBD2 16 TRBV20-1 TGCAGTGCTAGTAGTCTAGCGGGTGTCTCCTACAATGAGCAGTTCTTC CSASSLAGVSYNEQFF
TRBJ2-3 . . 12 TRBV19 TGTGCCAGCCAGGGTCGCCCAGATACGCAGTATTTT CASQGRPDTQYF
TRBJ1-2 . TRBD1 15 TRBV5-4 TGTGCCAGCAGCTTGGATGAGGGGGCTCGGGATGGCTACACCTTC CASSLDEGARDGYTF
TRBJ2-3 once . 15 TRBV7-2 TGTGCCAGCAGCCTGGGCAGGGTGAGCACAGATACGCAGTATTTT CASSLGRVSTDTQYF
TRBJ1-6 . . 15 TRBV9 TGTGCCAGCAGCGTAGGGGCAGGGCAAGGTTCACCCCTCCACTTT CASSVGAGQGSPLHF
TRBJ2-1 . . 14 TRBV14 TGTGCCAGCAGCCAGTGGACTGGTTACAATGAGCAGTTCTTC CASSQWTGYNEQFF
TRBJ1-4 few TRBD1 14 TRBV19 TGTGCCAGCGCTCCGGGACAGACTAATGAAAAACTGTTTTTT CASAPGQTNEKLFF
TRBJ1-2 few . 14 TRBV6-5 TGTGCCAGCAGCGCCACAGAAACTAACTATGGCTACACCTTC CASSATETNYGYTF
TRBJ1-1 . . 14 TRBV5-1 TGCGCCAGCAGCTTGGCCCCAAGGAGCACTGAAGCTTTCTTT CASSLAPRSTEAFF
TRBJ1-5 . . 15 TRBV12-2 TGTGCAAGTCGCTTCGCTCCACAGGGGAATCAGCCCCAGCATTTT CASRFAPQGNQPQHF
TRBJ2-1 . . 14 TRBV7-2 TGTGCCAGCAGCTCCTACGGGGGATGGAATGAGCAGTTCTTC CASSSYGGWNEQFF
TRBJ2-1 . TRBD2 15 TRBV13 TGTGCCAGCAGCTCGGGACTAGCAGGCTACAATGAGCAGTTCTTC CASSSGLAGYNEQFF
TRBJ1-2 few . 15 TRBV15 TGTGCCACCAGCAGAGATCGTAGCGCTAACTATGGCTACACCTTC CATSRDRSANYGYTF
TRBJ2-7 . TRBD2 15 TRBV6-5 TGTGCCAGCAGGGGGGGACTAGCGGGAACCTACGAGCAGTACTTC CASRGGLAGTYEQYF
TRBJ2-7 once . 13 TRBV5-1 TGCGCCAGCAGCCCCGGGTCCATCTACGAGCAGTACTTC CASSPGSIYEQYF
TRBJ2-3 once TRBD2 15 TRBV10-2 TGCGCCAGCAGACCGAGCGGGAGGGTGGGTGATACGCAGTATTTT CASRPSGRVGDTQYF
TRBJ1-1 . . 14 TRBV2 TGTGCCAGCAGTGGTCCAGGGATGAACACTGAAGCTTTCTTT CASSGPGMNTEAFF
TRBJ1-4 . . 11 TRBV30 TGTGCCTGGATCCCGAATGAAAAACTGTTTTTT CAWIPNEKLFF
TRBJ1-3 . . 15 TRBV6-5 TGTGCCAGCAGGGAGGTACTAGGCTCTGGAAACACCATATATTTT CASREVLGSGNTIYF
TRBJ1-2 . . 14 TRBV2 TGTGCCAGCAGTGAAGGCAGGTCCGTGGAAGGCTACACCTTC CASSEGRSVEGYTF